This T cell receptor beta chain was identified during a study of cytomegalovirus exposure and HLA in healthy donors. Overall study findings and caveats: CMV serostatus stood as the only immune exposure information on hand.

Amplification used 60 Vbeta primers and 13 Jbeta primers. Assay used: immunoSEQ multiplex PCR; TCRdb lists only in-frame clones, some missing. The sample includes around 91,000 clones, 64% of them seen just once. Trimming removed 5 bases at V and 4 bases at J, with 18 bases between. The germline V gene encodes CDR1 SGHVS and CDR2 FNYEAQ. This CDR3 comprises 15 residues. As for this clone: Antigen specificity is unknown.

The sequence was obtained from a man in his fifties or sixties in good health and CMV-seronegative. The sequenced material came from PBMCs. V is TRBV7-6 and J is TRBJ2-7; D might be TRBD1 (6 bases). For the CDR3, the DNA is TGTGCCAGCAGCGCGACCGGGACACAACCATACGAGCAGTACTTC. It specifies CASSATGTQPYEQYF.